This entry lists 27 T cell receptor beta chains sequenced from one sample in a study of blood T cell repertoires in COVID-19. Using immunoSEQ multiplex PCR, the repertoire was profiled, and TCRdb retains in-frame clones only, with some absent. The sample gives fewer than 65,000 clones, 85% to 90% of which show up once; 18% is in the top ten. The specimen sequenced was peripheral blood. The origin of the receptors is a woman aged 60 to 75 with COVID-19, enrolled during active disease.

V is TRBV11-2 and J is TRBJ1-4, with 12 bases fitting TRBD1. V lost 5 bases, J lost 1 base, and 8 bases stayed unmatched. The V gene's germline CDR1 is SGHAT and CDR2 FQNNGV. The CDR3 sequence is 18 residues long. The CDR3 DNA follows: TGTGCCAGCAGCCGTGGGACAGGGGGCATTAGAACTAATGAAAAACTGTTTTTT. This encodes CASSRGTGGIRTNEKLFF.

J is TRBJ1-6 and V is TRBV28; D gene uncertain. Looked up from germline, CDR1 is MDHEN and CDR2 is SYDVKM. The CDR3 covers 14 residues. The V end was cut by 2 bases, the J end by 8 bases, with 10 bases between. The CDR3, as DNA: TGTGCCAGCAGTTTAAGGCCTCGGGATTCACCCCTCCACTTT. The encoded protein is CASSLRPRDSPLHF. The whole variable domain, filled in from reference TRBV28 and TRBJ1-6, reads DVKVTQSSRYLVKRTGEKVFLECVQDMDHENMFWYRQDPGLGLRLIYFSYDVKMKEKGDIPEGYSVSREKKERFSLILESASTNQTSMYLCASSLRPRDSPLHFGNGTRLTVT.

The CDR3 sequence is CATRTSVNTGELFF. The CDR3 DNA follows: TGTGCCACCAGGACTAGCGTAAACACCGGGGAGCTGTTTTTT. The chain joins TRBV24-1 to TRBJ2-2; 8 bases align to TRBD2. The CDR3 is 14 residues long. CDR1 KGHDR and CDR2 SFDVKD come from the germline V gene. J gave up 2 bases and V 7 bases, and 2 bases lay outside the gene matches.

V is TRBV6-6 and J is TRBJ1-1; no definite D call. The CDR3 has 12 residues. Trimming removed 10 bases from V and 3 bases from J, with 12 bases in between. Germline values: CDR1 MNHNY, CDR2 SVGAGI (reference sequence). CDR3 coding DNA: TGTGCCACCCAGGAGGGAGACACTGAAGCTTTCTTT. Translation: CATQEGDTEAFF.

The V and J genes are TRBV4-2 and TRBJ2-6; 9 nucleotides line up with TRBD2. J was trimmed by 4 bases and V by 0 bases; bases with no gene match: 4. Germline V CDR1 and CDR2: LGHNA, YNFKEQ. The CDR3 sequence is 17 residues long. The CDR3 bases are TGTGCCAGCAGCCAAGACACTAGCGGGTCCGGGGCCAACGTCCTGACTTTC. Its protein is CASSQDTSGSGANVLTF.

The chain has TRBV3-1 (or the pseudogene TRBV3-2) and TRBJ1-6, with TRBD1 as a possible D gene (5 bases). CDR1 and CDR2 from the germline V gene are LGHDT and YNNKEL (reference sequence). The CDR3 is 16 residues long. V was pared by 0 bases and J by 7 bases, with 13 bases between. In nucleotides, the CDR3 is TGTGCCAGCAGCCAAGAGCGGTCTCCAGGGAATTCACCCCTCCACTTT. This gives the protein CASSQERSPGNSPLHF.

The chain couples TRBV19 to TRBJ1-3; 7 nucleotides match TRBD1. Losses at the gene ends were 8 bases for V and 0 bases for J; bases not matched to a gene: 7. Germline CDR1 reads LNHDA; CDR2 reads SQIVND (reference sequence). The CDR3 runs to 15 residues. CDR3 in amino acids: CASRHRQGSGNTIYF. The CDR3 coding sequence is TGTGCCAGTCGCCACCGACAGGGCTCTGGAAACACCATATATTTT.

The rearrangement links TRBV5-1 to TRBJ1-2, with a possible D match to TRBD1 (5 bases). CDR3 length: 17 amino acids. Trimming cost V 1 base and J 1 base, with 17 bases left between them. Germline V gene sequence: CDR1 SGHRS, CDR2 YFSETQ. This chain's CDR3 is CASSLLLGRAINYGYTF. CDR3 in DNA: TGCGCCAGCAGCTTGCTCCTTGGCAGGGCGATTAACTATGGCTACACCTTC.

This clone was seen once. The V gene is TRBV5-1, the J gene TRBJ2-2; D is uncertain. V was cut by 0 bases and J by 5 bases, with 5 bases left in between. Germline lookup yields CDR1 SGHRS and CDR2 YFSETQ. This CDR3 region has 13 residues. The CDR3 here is CASSLAVTGELFF. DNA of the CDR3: TGCGCCAGCAGCTTGGCCGTTACCGGGGAGCTGTTTTTT.

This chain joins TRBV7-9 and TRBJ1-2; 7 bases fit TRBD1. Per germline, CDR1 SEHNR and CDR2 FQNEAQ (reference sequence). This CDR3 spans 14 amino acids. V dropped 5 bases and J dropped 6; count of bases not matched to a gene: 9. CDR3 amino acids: CASSRGTAGDGYTF. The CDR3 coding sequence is TGTGCCAGCAGCCGGGGGACAGCGGGGGATGGCTACACCTTC.

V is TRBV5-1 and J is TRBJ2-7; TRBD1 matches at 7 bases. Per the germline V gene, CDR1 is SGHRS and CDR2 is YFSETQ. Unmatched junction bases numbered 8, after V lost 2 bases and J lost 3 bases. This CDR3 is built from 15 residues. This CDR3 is CASSFGQASFYEQYF. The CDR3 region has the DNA TGCGCCAGCAGCTTTGGACAGGCTTCGTTCTACGAGCAGTACTTC.

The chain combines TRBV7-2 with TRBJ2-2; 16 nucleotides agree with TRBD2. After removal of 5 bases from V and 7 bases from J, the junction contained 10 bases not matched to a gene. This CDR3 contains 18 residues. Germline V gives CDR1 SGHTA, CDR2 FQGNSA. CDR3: CASSPRGLAGGRNGELFF. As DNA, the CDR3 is TGTGCCAGCAGCCCCCGGGGACTAGCGGGAGGGCGTAACGGGGAGCTGTTTTTT.

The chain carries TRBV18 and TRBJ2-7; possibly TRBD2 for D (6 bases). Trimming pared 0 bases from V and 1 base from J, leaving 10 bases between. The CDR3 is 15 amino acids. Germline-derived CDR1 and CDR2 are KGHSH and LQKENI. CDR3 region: CASSPPRGGSYEQYF. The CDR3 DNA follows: TGTGCCAGCTCACCACCGAGGGGAGGATCCTACGAGCAGTACTTC. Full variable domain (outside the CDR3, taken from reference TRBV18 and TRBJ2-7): NAGVMQNPRHLVRRRGQEARLRCSPMKGHSHVYWYRQLPEEGLKFMVYLQKENIIDESGMPKERFSAEFPKEGPSILRIQQVVRGDSAAYFCASSPPRGGSYEQYFGPGTRLTVT.

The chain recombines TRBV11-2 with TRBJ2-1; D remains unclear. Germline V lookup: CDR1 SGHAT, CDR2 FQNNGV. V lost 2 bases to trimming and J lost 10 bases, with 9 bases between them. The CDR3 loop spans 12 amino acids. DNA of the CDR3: TGTGCCAGCAGCTTAAGAGAGGAGGAGCAGTTCTTC. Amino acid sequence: CASSLREEEQFF. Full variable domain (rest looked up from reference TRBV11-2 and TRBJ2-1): EAGVAQSPRYKIIEKRQSVAFWCNPISGHATLYWYQQILGQGPKLLIQFQNNGVVDDSQLPKDRFSAERLKGVDSTLKIQPAKLEDSAVYLCASSLREEEQFFGPGTRLTVL.

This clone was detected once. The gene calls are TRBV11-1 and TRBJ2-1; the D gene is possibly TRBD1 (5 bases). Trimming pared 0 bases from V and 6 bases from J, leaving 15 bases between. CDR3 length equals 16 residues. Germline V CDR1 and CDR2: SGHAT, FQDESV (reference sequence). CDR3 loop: CASSLAARGWGNEQFF. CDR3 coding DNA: TGTGCCAGCAGCTTAGCCGCTAGGGGTTGGGGCAATGAGCAGTTCTTC.

CDR3 bases: TGTGCCAGCAGTTTCCGCAGGTATGAGTACGAGCAGTACTTC. This codes for CASSFRRYEYEQYF. This sequence joins TRBV27 and TRBJ2-7; D uncertain. Germline V gene sequence: CDR1 MNHEY, CDR2 SMNVEV (reference sequence). The CDR3 has 14 amino acids. Trimming left V 3 bases short and J 4 bases short, with 13 bases between.

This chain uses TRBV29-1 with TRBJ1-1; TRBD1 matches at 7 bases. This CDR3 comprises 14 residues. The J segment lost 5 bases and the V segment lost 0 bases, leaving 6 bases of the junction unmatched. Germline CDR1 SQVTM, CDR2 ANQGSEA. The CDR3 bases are TGCAGCGTTGAAGAATCGACAGGGTGGACTGAAGCTTTCTTT. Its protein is CSVEESTGWTEAFF.

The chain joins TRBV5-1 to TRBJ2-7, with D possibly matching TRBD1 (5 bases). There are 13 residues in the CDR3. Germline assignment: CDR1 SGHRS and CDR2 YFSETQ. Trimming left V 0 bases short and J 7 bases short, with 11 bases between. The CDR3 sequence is CASSLVPGWEQYF. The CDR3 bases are TGCGCCAGCAGCTTGGTTCCAGGGTGGGAGCAGTACTTC.

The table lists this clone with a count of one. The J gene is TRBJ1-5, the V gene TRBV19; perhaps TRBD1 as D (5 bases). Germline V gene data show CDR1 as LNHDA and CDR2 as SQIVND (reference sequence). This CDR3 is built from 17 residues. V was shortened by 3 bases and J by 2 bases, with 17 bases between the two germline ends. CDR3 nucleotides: TGTGCCAGTAGTATGATTCCCGCAGGGTTAGGCAATCAGCCCCAGCATTTT. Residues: CASSMIPAGLGNQPQHF. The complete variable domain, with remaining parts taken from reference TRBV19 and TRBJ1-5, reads DGGITQSPKYLFRKEGQNVTLSCEQNLNHDAMYWYRQDPGQGLRLIYYSQIVNDFQKGDIAEGYSVSREKKESFPLTVTSAQKNPTAFYLCASSMIPAGLGNQPQHFGDGTRLSIL.

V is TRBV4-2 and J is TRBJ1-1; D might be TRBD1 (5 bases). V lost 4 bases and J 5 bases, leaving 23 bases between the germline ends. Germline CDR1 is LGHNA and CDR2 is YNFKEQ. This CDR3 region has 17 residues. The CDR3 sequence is CASSPQWQGLGSTEAFF. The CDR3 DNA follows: TGTGCCAGCAGCCCCCAGTGGCAGGGACTTGGGAGTACTGAAGCTTTCTTT.

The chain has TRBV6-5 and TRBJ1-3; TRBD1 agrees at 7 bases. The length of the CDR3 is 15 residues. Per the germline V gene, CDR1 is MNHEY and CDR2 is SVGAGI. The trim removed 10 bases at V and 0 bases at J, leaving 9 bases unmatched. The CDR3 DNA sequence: TGTGCCACCGGACAGGACTCCTTCTCTGGAAACACCATATATTTT. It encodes CATGQDSFSGNTIYF.

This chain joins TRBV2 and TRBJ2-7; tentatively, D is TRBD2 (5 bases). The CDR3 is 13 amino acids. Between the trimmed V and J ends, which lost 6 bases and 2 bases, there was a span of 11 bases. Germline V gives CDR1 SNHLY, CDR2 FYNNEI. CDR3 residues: CASSRGSPYEQYF. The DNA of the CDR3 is TGTGCCAGCAGCCGGGGTTCTCCCTACGAGCAGTACTTC. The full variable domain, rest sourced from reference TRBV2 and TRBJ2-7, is EPEVTQTPSHQVTQMGQEVILRCVPISNHLYFYWYRQILGQKVEFLVSFYNNEISEKSEIFDDQFSVERPDGSNFTLKIRSTKLEDSAMYFCASSRGSPYEQYFGPGTRLTVT.

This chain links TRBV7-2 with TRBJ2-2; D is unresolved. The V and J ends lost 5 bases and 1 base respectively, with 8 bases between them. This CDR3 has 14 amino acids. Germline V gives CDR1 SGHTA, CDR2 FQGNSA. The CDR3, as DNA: TGTGCCAGCAGCCCCATCATGAACACCGGGGAGCTGTTTTTT. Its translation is CASSPIMNTGELFF.

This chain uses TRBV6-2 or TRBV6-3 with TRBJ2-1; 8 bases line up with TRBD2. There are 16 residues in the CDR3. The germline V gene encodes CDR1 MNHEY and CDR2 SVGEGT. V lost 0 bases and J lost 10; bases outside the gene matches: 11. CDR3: CASSYSSSGGRREQFF. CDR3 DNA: TGTGCCAGCAGTTACTCCTCCAGCGGGGGCCGGAGGGAGCAGTTCTTC.

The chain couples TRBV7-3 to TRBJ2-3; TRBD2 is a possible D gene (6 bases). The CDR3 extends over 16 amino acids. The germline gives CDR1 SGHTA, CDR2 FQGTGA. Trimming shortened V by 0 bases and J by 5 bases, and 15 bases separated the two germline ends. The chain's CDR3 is CASSLTPGVSQDTQYF. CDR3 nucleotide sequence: TGTGCCAGCAGCTTAACCCCGGGGGTGTCACAAGATACGCAGTATTTT.

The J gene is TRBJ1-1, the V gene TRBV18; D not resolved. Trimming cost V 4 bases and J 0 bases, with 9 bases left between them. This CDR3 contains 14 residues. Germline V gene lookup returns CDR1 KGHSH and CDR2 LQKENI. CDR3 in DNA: TGTGCCAGCTCACGAGGGCAGTTGAACACTGAAGCTTTCTTT. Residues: CASSRGQLNTEAFF. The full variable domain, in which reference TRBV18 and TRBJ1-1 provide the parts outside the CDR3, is NAGVMQNPRHLVRRRGQEARLRCSPMKGHSHVYWYRQLPEEGLKFMVYLQKENIIDESGMPKERFSAEFPKEGPSILRIQQVVRGDSAAYFCASSRGQLNTEAFFGQGTRLTVV.

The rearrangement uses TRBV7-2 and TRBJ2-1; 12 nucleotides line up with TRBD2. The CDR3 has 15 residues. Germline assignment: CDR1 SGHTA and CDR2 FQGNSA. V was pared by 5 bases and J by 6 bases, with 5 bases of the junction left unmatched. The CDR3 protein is CASSPPGLAGNEQFF. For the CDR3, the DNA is TGTGCCAGCAGCCCGCCGGGACTAGCGGGCAATGAGCAGTTCTTC. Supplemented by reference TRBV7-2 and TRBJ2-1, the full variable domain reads GAGVSQSPSNKVTEKGKDVELRCDPISGHTALYWYRQSLGQGLEFLIYFQGNSAPDKSGLPSDRFSAERTGGSVSTLTIQRTQQEDSAVYLCASSPPGLAGNEQFFGPGTRLTVL.